This T cell receptor beta chain was recovered during a study of blood T cell repertoires in COVID-19. This table comes from immunoSEQ multiplex PCR, and its TCRdb copy is limited to in-frame clones, with some not included. The table includes around 56,000 clones, roughly 90% detected once. This CDR3 has 15 residues. Trimming at V came to 5 bases and at J to 4 bases, leaving 5 bases not matched to a gene. Germline CDR1 and CDR2: MNHEY and SVGAGI. The chain employs TRBV6-5 and TRBJ1-5; 10 nucleotides match TRBD1. Material: peripheral blood. This TCR derives from a man older than 75 with acute or convalescent COVID-19. The DNA for the CDR3 is TGTGCCAGCAGTCCCGACAGGGGGCGTAATCAGCCCCAGCATTTT. Translation: CASSPDRGRNQPQHF.